The rows below give T cell receptor beta chains drawn from one sample of a study of T-cell reconstitution after alpha-beta-depleted transplantation in children. Each CDR3 protein is one row after TCRdb ran MiXCR on the PCR reads. The table has around 700,000 distinct CDR3 sequences, less than 15% seen once; the top ten hold around 0.76%. The sample here was PBMCs, taken before TCRalphabeta/CD19-depleted stem cell transplant. Source of these receptors: a girl aged 2-15 years with congenital amegakaryocytic thrombocytopenia, due to receive a stem cell transplant. The CDR3 runs from the conserved cysteine through the conserved F or W. The D gene is left open where the match is weak. The listing skips clone size in some rows; elsewhere it reads once, few, many or a size class.

v_call	clone_size	j_call	d_call	cdr3_nt	cdr3_aa
TRBV7-3	many	TRBJ2-5	NA	TGTGCCAGCAGCTTAACGGGATTTGAGACCCAGTACTTC	CASSLTGFETQYF
TRBV20-1	many	TRBJ2-1	NA	TGCAGTGCTAGAGATCAACTTTATGAGCAGTTCTTC	CSARDQLYEQFF
TRBV5-1	NA	TRBJ2-3	NA	TGCGCCAGCAGCTTGGAAGGGCAGGCCACAGATACGCAGTATTTT	CASSLEGQATDTQYF
TRBV5-1	once	TRBJ2-3	NA	TGCGCCAGCAGCTTGCCAGAGAACACAGATACGCAGTATTTT	CASSLPENTDTQYF
TRBV19	few	TRBJ1-2	NA	TGTGCCAGTAGCGAAGACAGCCTTAACTATGGCTACACCTTC	CASSEDSLNYGYTF
TRBV2	NA	TRBJ2-3	NA	TGTGCCAGCATTGCCGGGAGAGGGGCAGATACGCAGTATTTT	CASIAGRGADTQYF
TRBV30	NA	TRBJ2-3	NA	TGTGCCTGGAGTATAGTTTCCGCGGATACGCAGTATTTT	CAWSIVSADTQYF
TRBV10-3	many	TRBJ2-4	TRBD1	TGTGCCATCAGTGACCGCCCTGGTGACAGGGGTGACATTCAGTACTTC	CAISDRPGDRGDIQYF
TRBV29-1	many	TRBJ2-1	TRBD2	TGCAGCGTTGAAGGGACTAGCGGGCGCTACAATGAGCAGTTCTTC	CSVEGTSGRYNEQFF
TRBV7-7	many	TRBJ2-2	NA	TGTGCCAGCAGCTCATGGGAGCTGTTTTTT	CASSSWELFF
TRBV6-5	many	TRBJ2-3	TRBD2	TGTGCCAGCAGTTACTTTAGCGGGAACACAGATACGCAGTATTTT	CASSYFSGNTDTQYF
TRBV2	NA	TRBJ2-1	TRBD2	TGTGCCAGCTCCCTATCAGCGGGAGCTCTCAATGAGCAGTTCTTC	CASSLSAGALNEQFF
TRBV6-1	NA	TRBJ1-6	NA	TGTGCCAGCGGCGAACGGTATAATTCACCCCTCCACTTT	CASGERYNSPLHF
TRBV7-3	few	TRBJ2-2	NA	TGTGCCAGCAGCTTAACGAGCTATTTAGACGGGGAGCTGTTTTTT	CASSLTSYLDGELFF
TRBV19	few	TRBJ1-1	NA	TGTGCCAGTAGTGCAAACCAGGGCCGGACTGAAGCTTTCTTT	CASSANQGRTEAFF
TRBV7-3	NA	TRBJ2-1	NA	TGTGCCAGCAGCCAAGCGGAGGGTGAGCAGTTCTTC	CASSQAEGEQFF